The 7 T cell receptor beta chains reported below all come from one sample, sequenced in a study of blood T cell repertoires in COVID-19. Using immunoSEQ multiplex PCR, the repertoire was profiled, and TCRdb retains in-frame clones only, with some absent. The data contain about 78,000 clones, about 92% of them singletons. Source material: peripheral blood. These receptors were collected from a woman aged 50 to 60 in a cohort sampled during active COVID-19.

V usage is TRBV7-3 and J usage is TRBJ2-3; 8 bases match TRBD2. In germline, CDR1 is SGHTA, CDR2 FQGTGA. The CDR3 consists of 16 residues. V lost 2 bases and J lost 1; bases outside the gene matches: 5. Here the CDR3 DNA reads TGTGCCAGCAGCTTAGGGGCGGGAGGCGGCACAGATACGCAGTATTTT. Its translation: CASSLGAGGGTDTQYF.

CDR3 coding DNA: TGCAGCGTGATAGAGGACTCTAACACTGAAGCTTTCTTT. It codes for CSVIEDSNTEAFF. J is TRBJ1-1 and V is TRBV29-1; unclear D gene. The CDR3 is 13 residues long. Germline CDR1 is SQVTM and CDR2 is ANQGSEA. The germline V and J ends were trimmed by 6 bases and 2 bases, with 13 bases remaining between them.

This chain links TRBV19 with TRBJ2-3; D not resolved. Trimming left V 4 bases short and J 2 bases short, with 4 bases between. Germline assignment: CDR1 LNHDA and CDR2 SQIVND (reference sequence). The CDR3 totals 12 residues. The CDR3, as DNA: TGTGCCAGTAGTACTAACACAGATACGCAGTATTTT. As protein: CASSTNTDTQYF.

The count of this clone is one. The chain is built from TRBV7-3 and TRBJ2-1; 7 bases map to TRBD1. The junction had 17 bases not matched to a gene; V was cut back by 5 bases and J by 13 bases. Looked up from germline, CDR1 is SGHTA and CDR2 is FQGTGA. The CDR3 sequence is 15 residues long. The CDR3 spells CASSLRSTGTAKQFF. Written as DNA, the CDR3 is TGTGCCAGCAGCCTTAGGTCTACCGGGACAGCAAAACAGTTCTTC.

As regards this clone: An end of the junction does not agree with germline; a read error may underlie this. The CDR3 sequence is CASTGRVNAEAFF. As DNA, the CDR3 is TGTGCCAGCACGGGGAGGGTGAACGCTGAAGCTTTCTTT. The chain carries TRBV11-1 and TRBJ1-1, with D uncertain. Per germline, CDR1 SGHAT and CDR2 FQDESV (reference sequence). The CDR3 is made up of 13 amino acids.

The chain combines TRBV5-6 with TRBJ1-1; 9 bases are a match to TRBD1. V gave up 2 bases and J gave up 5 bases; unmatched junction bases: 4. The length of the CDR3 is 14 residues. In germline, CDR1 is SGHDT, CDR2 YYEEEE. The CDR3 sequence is CASSFGTGWTEAFF. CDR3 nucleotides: TGTGCCAGCAGCTTTGGGACAGGGTGGACTGAAGCTTTCTTT.

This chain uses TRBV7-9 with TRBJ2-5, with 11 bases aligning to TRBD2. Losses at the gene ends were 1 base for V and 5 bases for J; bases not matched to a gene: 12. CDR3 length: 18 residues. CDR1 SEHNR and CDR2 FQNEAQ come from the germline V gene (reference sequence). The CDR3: CASSLVVTSGSEIETQYF. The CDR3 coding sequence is TGTGCCAGCAGCTTAGTGGTCACTAGCGGGAGTGAGATCGAGACCCAGTACTTC.